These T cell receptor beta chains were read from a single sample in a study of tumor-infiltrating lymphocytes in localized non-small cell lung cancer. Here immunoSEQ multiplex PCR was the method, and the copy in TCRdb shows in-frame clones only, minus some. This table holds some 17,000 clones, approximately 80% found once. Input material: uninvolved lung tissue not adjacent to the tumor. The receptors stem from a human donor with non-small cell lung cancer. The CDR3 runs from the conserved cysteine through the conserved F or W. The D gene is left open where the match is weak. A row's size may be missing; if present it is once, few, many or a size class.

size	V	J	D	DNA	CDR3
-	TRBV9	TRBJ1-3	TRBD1	TGTGCCAGCAGCGCGCAGGGGGCGCTCGGAAACACCATATATTTT	CASSAQGALGNTIYF
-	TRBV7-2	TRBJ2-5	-	TGTGCCAGCGGGCATGGGGAGACGGTCCGTCGGACCCAGTACTTC	CASGHGETVRRTQYF
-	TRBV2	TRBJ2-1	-	TGTGCCAGCAGTGAAGTCGGGTGGCGAGGTGAGCAGTTCTTC	CASSEVGWRGEQFF
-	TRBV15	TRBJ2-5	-	TGTGCCACCAGCAGAGGGGGCGTTCTGGAGACCCAGTACTTC	CATSRGGVLETQYF
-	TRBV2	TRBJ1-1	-	TGTGCCAGCAGTGAAGCGCGGCAGGTCACTGAAGCTTTCTTT	CASSEARQVTEAFF
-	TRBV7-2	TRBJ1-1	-	TGTGCCAGCAGCCCATATACAGGCACTGAAGCTTTCTTT	CASSPYTGTEAFF
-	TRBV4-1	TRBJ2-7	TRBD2	TGCGCCAGCAGCCTGGGACTAGCGGGAGCCTACGAGCAGTACTTC	CASSLGLAGAYEQYF
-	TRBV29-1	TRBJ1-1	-	TGCAGCGTTGGGATAGTGGGGCACACTGAAGCTTTCTTT	CSVGIVGHTEAFF
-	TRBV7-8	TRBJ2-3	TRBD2	TGTGCCAGCAGGTCGACTAGCGCAATCACAGATACGCAGTATTTT	CASRSTSAITDTQYF
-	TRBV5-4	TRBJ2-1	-	TGTGCCAGCAGCCCCCCAGAGGGGGGACCCTACAATGAGCAGTTCTTC	CASSPPEGGPYNEQFF
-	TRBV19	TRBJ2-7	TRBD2	TGTGCCACCGCTAGCGGGAGCACCAGCTCCTACGAGCAGTACTTC	CATASGSTSSYEQYF
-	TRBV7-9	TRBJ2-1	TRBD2	TGTGCCAGCAGCACAACGTTCAGGACTAGATCTCATTACAATGAGCAGTTCTTC	CASSTTFRTRSHYNEQFF
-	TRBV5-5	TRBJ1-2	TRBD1	TGTGCCAGCAGCATTGGGACAGGCGAATATTATGGCTACACCTTC	CASSIGTGEYYGYTF
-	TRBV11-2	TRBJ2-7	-	TGTGCCAGCTCGGGGGACTCAGGGGACGAGCAGTACTTC	CASSGDSGDEQYF
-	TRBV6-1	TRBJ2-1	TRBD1	TGTGCCAGCAGTGAAGCTACAGGGACAGGCTGGCAGTTCTTC	CASSEATGTGWQFF
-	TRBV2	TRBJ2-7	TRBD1	TGTGCCAGCAGTGTCTCCGGGACAGGCACCTACGAGCAGTACTTC	CASSVSGTGTYEQYF
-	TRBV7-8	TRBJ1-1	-	TGTGCCAGCAGTCAAAGGGGAGGGGCAGGAGGGAACACTGAAGCTTTCTTT	CASSQRGGAGGNTEAFF
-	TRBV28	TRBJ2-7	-	TGTGCCAGCAGTTTAGGTGCTCCGAGCTCCTACGAGCAGTACTTC	CASSLGAPSSYEQYF
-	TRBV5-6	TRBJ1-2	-	TGTGCCAGCAGCTTTCCCCCCGGGTCTCAGCGGGGCTACACCTTC	CASSFPPGSQRGYTF
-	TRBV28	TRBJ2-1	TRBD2	TGTGCCAGCAGTTTACTAGCGGGAGGGCCCAATGAGCAGTTCTTC	CASSLLAGGPNEQFF
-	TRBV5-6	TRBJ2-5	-	TGTGCCAGCAGCGGCCCTAGCCAAGAGACCCAGTACTTC	CASSGPSQETQYF
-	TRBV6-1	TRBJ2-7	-	TGTGCCAGCAGTCGGCCGGGAGCAGACGAGCAGTACTTC	CASSRPGADEQYF
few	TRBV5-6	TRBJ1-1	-	TGTGCCAGCAGCTTGGGGGGCCCTGATCGCACTGAAGCTTTCTTT	CASSLGGPDRTEAFF
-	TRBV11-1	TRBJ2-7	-	TGTGCCAGCAGCCCCCCGGGACGGTACCTAAATTACGAGCAGTACTTC	CASSPPGRYLNYEQYF
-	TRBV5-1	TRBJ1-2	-	TGCGCCAGCAGCTTGGAGGAAGGATCCTATGGCTACACCTTC	CASSLEEGSYGYTF
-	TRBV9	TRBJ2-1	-	TGTGCCAGCAGCGTAGAGCCTAGCCTAATGAAGCAGTTCTTC	CASSVEPSLMKQFF
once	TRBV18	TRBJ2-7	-	TGTGCCAGCTCACCGACCCAATCAGGAGAGCAGTACTTC	CASSPTQSGEQYF
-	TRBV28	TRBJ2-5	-	TGTGCCGCCCGGGGGAGAGGGACTTGGGAGACCCAGTACTTC	CAARGRGTWETQYF
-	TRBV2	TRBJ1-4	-	TGTGCCAGCAGGGGGGGTCCGGGAAATGAAAAACTGTTTTTT	CASRGGPGNEKLFF
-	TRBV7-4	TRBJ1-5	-	TGTGCCAGCAGCCCAAAAGCGGGGGCGTGGAATCAGCCCCAGCATTTT	CASSPKAGAWNQPQHF
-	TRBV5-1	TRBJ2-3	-	TGCGCCAGCAGCAGGGGGGATACCACAGATACGCAGTATTTT	CASSRGDTTDTQYF
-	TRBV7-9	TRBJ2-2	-	TGTGCCAGCAGCTTAGGTGCCAGCTCGAACACCGGGGAGCTGTTTTTT	CASSLGASSNTGELFF
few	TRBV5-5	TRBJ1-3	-	TGTGCCAGCAGCTTTAGTCCAAACGCCGGAAACACCATATATTTT	CASSFSPNAGNTIYF
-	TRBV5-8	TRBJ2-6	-	TGTGCCAGCAGCTCTTCTCGCGTTGGCAACGTCCTGACTTTC	CASSSSRVGNVLTF
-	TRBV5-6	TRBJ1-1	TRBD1	TGTGCCAGCAAGACGGGACAGGGCGAAAAAGCTTTCTTT	CASKTGQGEKAFF
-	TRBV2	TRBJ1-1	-	TGTGCCAGCAAGAAAGGACGGGAGATCGGTGAAGCTTTCTTT	CASKKGREIGEAFF
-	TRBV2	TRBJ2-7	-	TGTGCCAGCAAAGAAGAGACGGCGGCTGACGAGCAGTACTTC	CASKEETAADEQYF
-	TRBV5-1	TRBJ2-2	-	TGCGCCAGCAGCTTGAGTTCGGGGACGGCTAACACCGGGGAGCTGTTTTTT	CASSLSSGTANTGELFF
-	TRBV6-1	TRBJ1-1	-	TGTGCCAGCACCGTCCGGACAGTGAACACTGAAGCTTTCTTT	CASTVRTVNTEAFF
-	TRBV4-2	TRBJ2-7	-	TGTGCCAGCAGCCAAGGGGCTAACAAGGACTCCTACGAGCAGTACTTC	CASSQGANKDSYEQYF
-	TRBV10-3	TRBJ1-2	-	TGTGCCATCAGCTTACAGGGCATCTATGGCTACACCTTC	CAISLQGIYGYTF
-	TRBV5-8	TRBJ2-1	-	TGTGCCAGCAGTTCTAGGTGGGAGGAGCAGTTCTTC	CASSSRWEEQFF
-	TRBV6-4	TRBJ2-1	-	TGTGCCAGCAGTGACTCGGCGGGGTCCTACAATGAGCAGTTCTTC	CASSDSAGSYNEQFF
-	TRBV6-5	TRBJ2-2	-	TGTGCCAGCAGTTACTCGATGGGAGACACCGGGGAGCTGTTTTTT	CASSYSMGDTGELFF
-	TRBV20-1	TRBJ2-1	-	TGCAGTGCTAGCAGGGTAGGTGAGCAGTTCTTC	CSASRVGEQFF
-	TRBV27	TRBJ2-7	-	TGTGCCAGCAGTTTATCGAACGTAGACAGATCCTACGAGCAGTACTTC	CASSLSNVDRSYEQYF
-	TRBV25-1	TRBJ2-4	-	TGTGCCAGCAGTGAAGCGGGAGCCAAAAACATTCAGTACTTC	CASSEAGAKNIQYF
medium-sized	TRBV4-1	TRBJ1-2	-	TGCGCCAGCAGCCATGAGGGACGGAACTATGGCTACACCTTC	CASSHEGRNYGYTF
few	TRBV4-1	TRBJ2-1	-	TGCGCCAGCAGCCAAGTGGATTCTAGCGCCGCCTTCAATGAGCAGTTCTTC	CASSQVDSSAAFNEQFF
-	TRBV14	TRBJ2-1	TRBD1	TGTGCCAGCAGCCAGTTCCAACAGGGGGACTTTTACAATGAGCAGTTCTTC	CASSQFQQGDFYNEQFF
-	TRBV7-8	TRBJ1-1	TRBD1	TGTGCCAGCAGCTTGACAGGGGGGAACACTGAAGCTTTCTTT	CASSLTGGNTEAFF